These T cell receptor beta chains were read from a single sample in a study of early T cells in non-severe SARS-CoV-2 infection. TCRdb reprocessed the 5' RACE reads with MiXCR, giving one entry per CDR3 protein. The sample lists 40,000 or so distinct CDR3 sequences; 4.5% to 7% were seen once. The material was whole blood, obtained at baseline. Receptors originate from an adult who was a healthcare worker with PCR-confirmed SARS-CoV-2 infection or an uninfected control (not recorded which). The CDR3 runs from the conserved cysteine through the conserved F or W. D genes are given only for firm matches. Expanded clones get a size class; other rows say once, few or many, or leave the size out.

CDR3: CASSFSGSIGGELFF
DNA: TGTGCCAGCAGCTTTAGCGGGAGTATTGGCGGGGAGCTGTTTTTT
J: TRBJ2-2
D: TRBD2
V: TRBV5-5
size: many

CDR3: CASSSRQGGYSPLHF
DNA: TGTGCCAGCAGCTCCCGACAGGGTGGGTATTCACCCCTCCACTTT
J: TRBJ1-6
D: TRBD1
V: TRBV7-2
size: many

CDR3: CASGDGTVNEKLFF
DNA: TGTGCCAGCGGAGACGGGACGGTTAATGAAAAACTGTTTTTT
J: TRBJ1-4
D: NA
V: TRBV6-5
size: many

CDR3: CASSYSMLTAGEQYF
DNA: TGTGCCAGCAGTTACTCGATGCTCACGGCGGGCGAGCAGTACTTC
J: TRBJ2-7
D: NA
V: TRBV6-2/TRBV6-3
size: many

CDR3: CASSAVARRGSYNEQFF
DNA: TGTGCCAGCAGCGCAGTAGCCCGGAGGGGCTCCTACAATGAGCAGTTCTTC
J: TRBJ2-1
D: NA
V: TRBV11-2
size: many

CDR3: CASSLGSHEVFF
DNA: TGTGCCAGCAGCTTAGGAAGTCATGAAGTTTTCTTT
J: TRBJ1-1
D: NA
V: TRBV7-6
size: many

CDR3: CSVPNDYTDGYTF
DNA: TGCAGCGTGCCTAATGACTATACCGATGGCTACACCTTC
J: TRBJ1-2
D: NA
V: TRBV29-1
size: many

CDR3: CSVVDRDNEQYF
DNA: TGCAGCGTTGTGGACAGGGACAACGAGCAGTACTTC
J: TRBJ2-7
D: TRBD1
V: TRBV29-1
size: NA

CDR3: CASSSGQGQETQYF
DNA: TGCGCCAGCAGCTCAGGACAGGGCCAAGAGACCCAGTACTTC
J: TRBJ2-5
D: TRBD1
V: TRBV5-1
size: NA

CDR3: CSAMPRARGNSPLHF
DNA: TGCAGTGCTATGCCTCGGGCCAGGGGAAACTCACCCCTCCACTTT
J: TRBJ1-6
D: NA
V: TRBV20-1
size: many

CDR3: CASSVVPNTEAFF
DNA: TGTGCCAGCAGCGTAGTTCCGAACACTGAAGCTTTCTTT
J: TRBJ1-1
D: NA
V: TRBV9
size: NA

CDR3: CASSQTPGTVNTGELFF
DNA: TGTGCCAGCAGCCAAACCCCGGGGACAGTGAACACCGGGGAGCTGTTTTTT
J: TRBJ2-2
D: TRBD1
V: TRBV3-1
size: NA

CDR3: CASSHGTEGTQYF
DNA: TGTGCCAGCTCCCACGGGACAGAGGGGACCCAGTACTTC
J: TRBJ2-5
D: TRBD1
V: TRBV18
size: few

CDR3: CASAGQRYEQYF
DNA: TGTGCTAGTGCTGGGCAAAGGTACGAGCAGTACTTC
J: TRBJ2-7
D: NA
V: TRBV12-5
size: few

CDR3: CASRGGEDNQPQHF
DNA: TGTGCCAGCCGTGGAGGGGAGGACAATCAGCCCCAGCATTTT
J: TRBJ1-5
D: NA
V: TRBV6-6
size: many

CDR3: CASSPRGTGVLNTEAFF
DNA: TGTGCCAGCAGCCCGAGGGGGACAGGGGTACTGAACACTGAAGCTTTCTTT
J: TRBJ1-1
D: TRBD1
V: TRBV4-2
size: NA

CDR3: CASRPPEGAVSPLHF
DNA: TGTGCCAGCAGGCCCCCGGAGGGGGCTGTATCACCCCTCCACTTT
J: TRBJ1-6
D: TRBD1
V: TRBV7-2
size: many

CDR3: CASSLSGATGELFF
DNA: TGTGCCAGCAGCTTATCAGGGGCCACCGGGGAGCTGTTTTTT
J: TRBJ2-2
D: NA
V: TRBV7-9
size: many

CDR3: CASSPRTGGSHEQYF
DNA: TGTGCCAGTAGTCCGAGGACAGGGGGCTCCCACGAGCAGTACTTC
J: TRBJ2-7
D: TRBD1
V: TRBV19
size: many

CDR3: CASSSSSPGLDGYTF
DNA: TGTGCCAGCAGCTCCTCCTCCCCGGGTTTGGATGGCTACACCTTC
J: TRBJ1-2
D: NA
V: TRBV7-9
size: many

CDR3: CASSPRTGDPGNTIYF
DNA: TGTGCCAGCAGCCCCCGGACAGGGGACCCTGGAAACACCATATATTTT
J: TRBJ1-3
D: TRBD1
V: TRBV7-2
size: many

CDR3: CATSRDLGTGIYEQYF
DNA: TGTGCCACCAGCAGAGATCTCGGGACAGGGATCTACGAGCAGTACTTC
J: TRBJ2-7
D: TRBD1
V: TRBV15
size: many

CDR3: CASSPGSGLEQYF
DNA: TGTGCCAGCAGCCCCGGGAGCGGCCTCGAGCAGTACTTC
J: TRBJ2-7
D: NA
V: TRBV6-6
size: many

CDR3: CASANDPGNTIYF
DNA: TGTGCCAGCGCGAATGACCCAGGAAACACCATATATTTT
J: TRBJ1-3
D: NA
V: TRBV2
size: many

CDR3: CASSPTVSGRAYEQYF
DNA: TGCGCCAGCAGCCCCACGGTCAGCGGGAGGGCCTACGAGCAGTACTTC
J: TRBJ2-7
D: TRBD2
V: TRBV4-1
size: many

CDR3: CSARVLLASYNEQFF
DNA: TGCAGTGCTAGAGTTTTACTAGCATCCTACAATGAGCAGTTCTTC
J: TRBJ2-1
D: NA
V: TRBV20-1
size: many

CDR3: CASRRTQFYNEQFF
DNA: TGTGCCAGCAGGCGTACGCAGTTTTACAATGAGCAGTTCTTC
J: TRBJ2-1
D: NA
V: TRBV28
size: many

CDR3: CSVEEGAAEAFF
DNA: TGCAGCGTTGAAGAGGGGGCAGCTGAAGCTTTCTTT
J: TRBJ1-1
D: NA
V: TRBV29-1
size: many

CDR3: CASSQVLGKLFF
DNA: TGCGCCAGCAGCCAAGTGCTAGGGAAACTGTTTTTT
J: TRBJ1-4
D: NA
V: TRBV4-3
size: many

CDR3: CASSVQLYGYTF
DNA: TGTGCCAGCAGCGTACAGCTCTATGGCTACACCTTC
J: TRBJ1-2
D: NA
V: TRBV5-6
size: NA

CDR3: CASSFMGGNTGELFF
DNA: TGTGCCAGCAGTTTTATGGGTGGAAACACCGGGGAGCTGTTTTTT
J: TRBJ2-2
D: NA
V: TRBV2
size: few

CDR3: CASTPGQGLYTGELFF
DNA: TGTGCCAGCACTCCCGGACAGGGGCTTTACACCGGGGAGCTGTTTTTT
J: TRBJ2-2
D: TRBD1
V: TRBV12-3/TRBV12-4
size: NA

CDR3: CASSLERTGAGNEQFF
DNA: TGTGCCAGCAGCTTAGAAAGGACAGGGGCGGGCAATGAGCAGTTCTTC
J: TRBJ2-1
D: TRBD1
V: TRBV7-9
size: few

CDR3: CASSSSGGMHGNTEAFF
DNA: TGTGCCAGCAGCTCATCTGGCGGTATGCATGGGAACACTGAAGCTTTCTTT
J: TRBJ1-1
D: NA
V: TRBV9
size: many

CDR3: CASSEGNTEAFF
DNA: TGCGCCAGCAGTGAGGGAAACACTGAAGCTTTCTTT
J: TRBJ1-1
D: NA
V: TRBV10-1
size: many

CDR3: CASSKFGLAGDTQYF
DNA: TGTGCCAGCAGCAAATTCGGACTAGCGGGAGATACGCAGTATTTT
J: TRBJ2-3
D: TRBD2
V: TRBV7-8
size: medium-sized

CDR3: CASSAGSVNEQFF
DNA: TGTGCCAGCAGTGCCGGAAGCGTGAATGAGCAGTTCTTC
J: TRBJ2-1
D: NA
V: TRBV6-4
size: many

CDR3: CSARDRTRTGELFF
DNA: TGCAGTGCTAGAGATCGGACTAGGACCGGGGAGCTGTTTTTT
J: TRBJ2-2
D: TRBD2
V: TRBV20-1
size: many

CDR3: CASSYGAGAGNTIYF
DNA: TGTGCCAGCAGTTACGGGGCAGGAGCTGGAAACACCATATATTTT
J: TRBJ1-3
D: NA
V: TRBV6-6
size: many

CDR3: CASSVSAGSHYEQYF
DNA: TGCGCCAGCAGCGTATCAGCAGGAAGTCACTACGAGCAGTACTTC
J: TRBJ2-7
D: NA
V: TRBV5-1
size: many

CDR3: CATSDSGTSGRLTSYNEQFF
DNA: TGTGCCACCAGTGATTCCGGGACTAGCGGGAGGCTAACCTCCTACAATGAGCAGTTCTTC
J: TRBJ2-1
D: TRBD2
V: TRBV24-1
size: many

CDR3: CASSLGRGQHYEQYF
DNA: TGTGCCAGCAGCTTAGGGAGGGGACAGCACTACGAGCAGTACTTC
J: TRBJ2-7
D: NA
V: TRBV7-2
size: many

CDR3: CATSDLLSKTGELFF
DNA: TGTGCCACCAGTGATTTGCTTAGTAAAACCGGGGAGCTGTTTTTT
J: TRBJ2-2
D: NA
V: TRBV24-1
size: many

CDR3: CASSPYLHGGLADTQYF
DNA: TGTGCCAGCAGTCCTTACCTACACGGAGGACTGGCAGATACGCAGTATTTT
J: TRBJ2-3
D: NA
V: TRBV12-3/TRBV12-4
size: many

CDR3: CAWSLRDEQFF
DNA: TGTGCCTGGAGTCTTCGAGATGAGCAGTTCTTC
J: TRBJ2-1
D: NA
V: TRBV30
size: many

CDR3: CAWSSSGGLINPYNEQFF
DNA: TGTGCCTGGAGCTCTAGCGGGGGGCTGATAAACCCCTACAATGAGCAGTTCTTC
J: TRBJ2-1
D: TRBD2
V: TRBV30
size: few

CDR3: CATSGLAKNIQYF
DNA: TGTGCCACCAGTGGCCTAGCCAAAAACATTCAGTACTTC
J: TRBJ2-4
D: NA
V: TRBV24-1
size: many

CDR3: CASSLPAATYGYTF
DNA: TGTGCCAGCAGCTTACCAGCTGCGACTTATGGCTACACCTTC
J: TRBJ1-2
D: NA
V: TRBV7-9
size: many

CDR3: CASSSFRGYEQFF
DNA: TGCGCCAGCAGCTCGTTCAGGGGCTATGAGCAGTTCTTC
J: TRBJ2-1
D: NA
V: TRBV5-1
size: many

CDR3: CSVALTGPDTQYF
DNA: TGCAGCGTTGCACTGACAGGCCCAGATACGCAGTATTTT
J: TRBJ2-3
D: NA
V: TRBV29-1
size: many

CDR3: CASSQSGTPNNEQFF
DNA: TGTGCCAGCAGCCAATCCGGGACACCAAACAATGAGCAGTTCTTC
J: TRBJ2-1
D: NA
V: TRBV3-1
size: many

CDR3: CASSLQENQPQHF
DNA: TGTGCCAGCAGCTTACAAGAGAATCAGCCCCAGCATTTT
J: TRBJ1-5
D: NA
V: TRBV7-2
size: many

CDR3: CASSPRGLAGRETQYF
DNA: TGTGCCAGCAGCCCTAGAGGGCTAGCGGGCCGAGAGACCCAGTACTTC
J: TRBJ2-5
D: NA
V: TRBV21-1
size: many

CDR3: CASSQGSLYNEQFF
DNA: TGTGCCAGCAGCCAGGGAAGCTTGTACAATGAGCAGTTCTTC
J: TRBJ2-1
D: NA
V: TRBV11-3
size: many